This entry describes one T cell receptor (delta chain). This likely reflects a read error, since a far larger clone is one base away. The same CDR3 can be traced to other DNA sequences in this sample. The source of the sample is a study of γδ T cells in repeated Plasmodium falciparum infection. Study-level information: Timepoints: baseline, immediately before selected infections, and 21 days after every infection.

TCRdb fed the multiplex PCR reads into CATT to redo clone calling. The sample yields tens of thousands of delta-chain clones, roughly 1.4% seen once. The sequence was collected from a pool of human donors (malaria-infected and uninfected, not separated). The specimen was gamma-delta T cells from blood.

CDR3 sequence: CACDPLTGGYSEYTDKLIF. CDR3 DNA sequence: TGTGCCTGTGATCCCCTTACTGGGGGGTACTCAGAGTACACCGATAAACTCATCTTT. V gene TRDV2 combines with J gene TRDJ1; TRDD3 matches at 8 bases. The J gene, absent from TCRdb, was called here by matching the DNA to germline. The CDR3 totals 19 residues. V dropped 4 bases and J dropped 0; count of bases not matched to a gene: 18. CDR1 and CDR2 from the germline V gene are GEAIGNYY and EKD.